A selection of T cell receptor beta chains follows, all from one sample in a study of beta chain features in type 1 diabetes. Measured with immunoSEQ multiplex PCR; TCRdb has only the in-frame clones, and not every one. The table records hundreds of thousands of clones, around 15% of them present only once. The sequencing input was naive CD4+ T cells from blood. The receptor source for this set is a man between 18 and 35 years old in good health. Each CDR3 is given with its conserved first and last residue. A D gene is named only where the DNA matches it firmly. Clone sizes are given selectively: once, few, many, or a class where the clone is expanded.

TRBD1 - TRBJ2-7 TRBV28 CASSRDRSYEQYF TGTGCCAGCAGCCGGGACAGGAGCTACGAGCAGTACTTC
- few TRBJ2-3 TRBV9 CASSPDSARRVSAQYF TGTGCCAGCAGCCCGGACTCTGCCAGGCGGGTGTCGGCGCAGTATTTT
- - TRBJ2-7 TRBV18 CASSAADANEQYF TGTGCCAGCTCAGCGGCGGACGCCAACGAGCAGTACTTC
TRBD1 few TRBJ2-4 TRBV27 CASSLFAGGRQNIQYF TGTGCCAGCAGTTTATTTGCAGGGGGCCGTCAAAACATTCAGTACTTC
TRBD1 - TRBJ2-6 TRBV7-2 CASSLVITGVGANVLTF TGTGCCAGCAGCCTCGTAATAACAGGGGTTGGGGCCAACGTCCTGACTTTC
- few TRBJ1-1 TRBV6-5 CASSYQGMNTEAFF TGTGCCAGCAGTTATCAGGGGATGAACACTGAAGCTTTCTTT
- - TRBJ2-5 TRBV7-9 CASSAEVGTQYF TGTGCCAGCAGCGCAGAAGTTGGGACCCAGTACTTC
TRBD1 few TRBJ1-2 TRBV5-1 CASSSTPGTGGPNYGYTF TGCGCCAGCAGCTCAACACCCGGGACAGGGGGACCTAACTATGGCTACACCTTC
- many TRBJ2-3 TRBV7-9 CASSLDERSTQYF TGTGCCAGCAGCTTAGATGAGAGATCTACGCAGTATTTT
- - TRBJ1-1 TRBV7-3 CASSLKGTGQNTEAFF TGTGCCAGCAGCTTAAAAGGGACCGGGCAGAACACTGAAGCTTTCTTT
TRBD1 few TRBJ1-1 TRBV7-8 CASRSPGQPEAFF TGTGCCAGCAGATCCCCGGGACAGCCCGAAGCTTTCTTT
TRBD2 once TRBJ2-4 TRBV9 CASSVSGTLAKNIQYF TGTGCCAGCAGCGTTAGCGGGACTCTAGCCAAAAACATTCAGTACTTC
- few TRBJ1-2 TRBV7-2 CASSLGGIGYTF TGTGCCAGCAGCTTAGGCGGCATAGGCTACACCTTC
- - TRBJ1-2 TRBV5-6 CASSFGPDGSSNYGYTF TGTGCCAGCAGCTTTGGGCCCGATGGCAGCTCTAACTATGGCTACACCTTC
TRBD2 - TRBJ2-7 TRBV13 CASSFRTSGSYEQYF TGTGCCAGCAGCTTCCGGACTAGCGGTTCCTACGAGCAGTACTTC
- few TRBJ2-5 TRBV5-4 CASSQGSQETQYF TGTGCCAGCAGTCAAGGATCCCAAGAGACCCAGTACTTC
- - TRBJ2-5 TRBV11-2 CASSLGAQETQYF TGTGCCAGCAGCTTAGGTGCTCAAGAGACCCAGTACTTC
TRBD1 few TRBJ2-3 TRBV4-1 CASSFPGQSTDTQYF TGCGCCAGCAGCTTCCCGGGACAGAGCACAGATACGCAGTATTTT
- few TRBJ1-2 TRBV30 CAWSVGGDYGYTF TGTGCCTGGAGTGTGGGGGGAGACTATGGCTACACCTTC
- - TRBJ2-7 TRBV4-3 CASSQELAPTYEQYF TGCGCCAGCAGCCAAGAATTAGCACCCACCTACGAGCAGTACTTC
TRBD1 - TRBJ1-2 TRBV28 CASSDTGVLYGYTF TGTGCCAGCAGCGACACAGGGGTTCTCTATGGCTACACCTTC
TRBD1 few TRBJ2-1 TRBV18 CASSPAGQGPYNEQFF TGTGCCAGCTCACCGGCGGGACAGGGCCCCTACAATGAGCAGTTCTTC
TRBD1 few TRBJ2-7 TRBV5-4 CASSLGQGRQYF TGTGCCAGCAGCTTGGGACAGGGCAGGCAGTACTTC
- - TRBJ1-1 TRBV14 CASSRQTVGGTEAFF TGTGCCAGCAGCCGGCAGACCGTTGGGGGGACTGAAGCTTTCTTT
- - TRBJ2-1 TRBV10-3 CAISELALPNNEQFF TGTGCCATCAGTGAGTTGGCCCTACCAAACAATGAGCAGTTCTTC
- few TRBJ2-5 TRBV2 CASSLSEETQYF TGTGCCAGCAGTTTAAGTGAAGAGACCCAGTACTTC
- - TRBJ1-6 TRBV7-2 CASSLERDSPLHF TGTGCCAGCAGCTTAGAAAGAGATTCACCCCTCCACTTT
TRBD1 - TRBJ1-1 TRBV29-1 CSVNYRGALLNTEAFF TGCAGCGTGAATTACAGGGGGGCCCTATTGAACACTGAAGCTTTCTTT
TRBD1 - TRBJ1-2 TRBV9 CASSADRSHRGYTF TGTGCCAGCAGCGCGGACAGGTCCCATCGGGGCTACACCTTC
- - TRBJ1-6 TRBV18 CASSPETLRFSPLHF TGTGCCAGCTCACCCGAGACCCTTCGGTTCTCACCCCTCCACTTT
TRBD1 - TRBJ2-7 TRBV6-6 CASSYTGQVAEQYF TGTGCCAGCAGTTACACGGGACAGGTCGCGGAGCAGTACTTC
- few TRBJ2-7 TRBV28 CATPSSYEQYF TGTGCCACCCCCAGTTCCTACGAGCAGTACTTC
- few TRBJ2-1 TRBV19 CATRRRTYNEQFF TGTGCCACCAGGAGGCGGACCTACAATGAGCAGTTCTTC
- once TRBJ2-1 TRBV7-6 CASSLEQVYNEQFF TGTGCCAGCAGCTTAGAGCAGGTATACAATGAGCAGTTCTTC
- few TRBJ2-2 TRBV2 CASSELGFTNTGELFF TGTGCCAGCAGTGAGTTGGGCTTTACGAACACCGGGGAGCTGTTTTTT
- few TRBJ1-2 TRBV28 CASRYSPPGSNYGYTF TGTGCCAGCAGATACTCACCCCCCGGGTCCAACTATGGCTACACCTTC
TRBD1 - TRBJ1-2 TRBV27 CASSRTGAGYTF TGTGCCAGCAGTAGGACAGGGGCTGGCTACACCTTC
- - TRBJ2-7 TRBV27 CASSLPESRDIYEQYF TGTGCCAGCAGTTTACCCGAGTCCCGGGACATCTACGAGCAGTACTTC
- few TRBJ2-2 TRBV5-6 CASSLVNTGELFF TGTGCCAGCAGCTTGGTGAACACCGGGGAGCTGTTTTTT
- - TRBJ1-4 TRBV11-2 CASSFSPTRGEKLFF TGTGCCAGCAGCTTTTCCCCCACTAGGGGTGAAAAACTGTTTTTT
- few TRBJ2-5 TRBV4-2 CASSQGTLRETQYF TGTGCCAGCAGCCAGGGGACCCTACGGGAGACCCAGTACTTC
- - TRBJ2-2 TRBV9 CASSVGSGITGELFF TGTGCCAGCAGCGTAGGGTCAGGGATCACCGGGGAGCTGTTTTTT
- - TRBJ1-5 TRBV7-2 CASSRGGSQPQHF TGTGCCAGCAGCCGCGGGGGGAGTCAGCCCCAGCATTTT
- - TRBJ1-1 TRBV29-1 CSVEGFPILNTEAFF TGCAGCGTTGAGGGGTTTCCGATTTTGAACACTGAAGCTTTCTTT
- few TRBJ2-7 TRBV19 CASSIGGGGSSYEQYF TGTGCCAGTAGTATAGGGGGAGGAGGGAGCTCCTACGAGCAGTACTTC
TRBD1 - TRBJ2-7 TRBV28 CASVGQGKNYEQYF TGTGCCAGCGTGGGACAGGGGAAGAACTACGAGCAGTACTTC
- few TRBJ1-2 TRBV28 CASSHNYGYTF TGTGCCAGCAGCCATAACTATGGCTACACCTTC
- - TRBJ1-3 TRBV27 CASSLRGYGNTIYF TGTGCCAGCAGTTTAAGGGGTTACGGAAACACCATATATTTT
- few TRBJ1-4 TRBV7-2 CASSFPGGNEKLFF TGTGCCAGCAGCTTCCCTGGCGGTAATGAAAAACTGTTTTTT
- - TRBJ2-3 TRBV5-1 CASSRDWGTDTQYF TGCGCCAGCAGCCGTGATTGGGGGACAGATACGCAGTATTTT
TRBD1 few TRBJ2-1 TRBV9 CASSVVGTGGEQFF TGTGCCAGCAGCGTAGTGGGGACAGGGGGCGAGCAGTTCTTC
- - TRBJ2-3 TRBV18 CASSPNTSPDTQYF TGTGCCAGCTCACCAAATACAAGCCCGGATACGCAGTATTTT
- - TRBJ2-3 TRBV7-3 CASSLGRTDTQYF TGTGCCAGCAGCTTAGGTCGCACAGATACGCAGTATTTT
TRBD2 few TRBJ2-5 TRBV5-1 CASSLEASGTQETQYF TGCGCCAGCAGCTTGGAGGCTAGCGGGACCCAAGAGACCCAGTACTTC